The clone carrying this T cell receptor (beta chain) was seen ten or more times. From RNA, the CDR3 regions of TCR beta chains were amplified and sequenced. After a first-round RT-PCR with HTBI primers, a second-round multiplex PCR was run. TCRdb reprocessed the multiplex PCR reads via MiXCR and lists one record per CDR3 protein. The data show around 1,200,000 distinct CDR3 sequences, roughly 35% seen once. The entry originates in a study of Graves' ophthalmopathy and Graves' hyperthyroidism. Overall study context: Cases classed as stable hyperthyroidism had no ophthalmopathy within 18 months of follow-up.

Hyperthyroidism patients, aged 18 to 65, were newly diagnosed, under 2 months' duration. Trimming stripped 0 bases from V and 7 bases from J, with 15 bases between. Germline CDR1 DFQATT, CDR2 SNEGSKA (reference sequence). There are 14 residues in the CDR3. Sequenced input: peripheral blood or thyroid tissue (not recorded which). The origin of this receptor is an adult man with Graves' hyperthyroidism. The rearrangement links TRBV20-1 to TRBJ1-1; D may be TRBD1 (5 bases). CDR3 sequence: CSARDGQGGFEAFF. The CDR3 DNA follows: TGCAGTGCTAGAGATGGGCAGGGCGGCTTTGAAGCTTTCTTT.